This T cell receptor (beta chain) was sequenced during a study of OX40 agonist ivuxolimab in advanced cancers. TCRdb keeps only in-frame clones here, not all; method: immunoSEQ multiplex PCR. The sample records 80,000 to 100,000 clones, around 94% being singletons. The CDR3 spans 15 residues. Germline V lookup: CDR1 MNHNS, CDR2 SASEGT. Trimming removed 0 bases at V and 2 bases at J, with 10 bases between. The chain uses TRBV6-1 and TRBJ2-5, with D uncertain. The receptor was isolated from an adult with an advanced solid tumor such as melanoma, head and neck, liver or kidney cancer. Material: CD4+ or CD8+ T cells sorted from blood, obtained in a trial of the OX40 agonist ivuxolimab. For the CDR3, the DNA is TGTGCCAGCAGTGAAGCCCCGATACTGCAAGAGACCCAGTACTTC. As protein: CASSEAPILQETQYF.